These T cell receptor beta chains were read from a single sample in a study of CD8+CD57+ T cells in acquired aplastic anemia. TCRdb redid the calling of the reads with MiXCR, one entry per CDR3 protein. The table has about 180,000 distinct CDR3 sequences, roughly 63% seen once; the top ten hold under 45%. The sequencing input was sorted CD4+, CD8+, or CD8+CD57+ T cells (not recorded which) from PBMCs. The receptors stem from a human donor with aplastic anemia. CDR3s include the opening cysteine and the closing phenylalanine or tryptophan. A D gene is named only where the DNA matches it firmly. Not all rows give a size; the values are once, few, many and, for expanded clones, a class.

TRBJ2-7 | . | TRBV19 | . | CASSPGGAGNEQHF | TGTGCCAGTAGCCCAGGGGGGGCCGGGAACGAGCAGCACTTC
TRBJ2-3 | . | TRBV10-3 | . | CAISEIGPSLAQGLDTQYF | TGTGCCATCAGTGAGATTGGGCCTAGCTTGGCGCAGGGACTTGATACGCAGTATTTT
TRBJ1-1 | . | TRBV10-3 | once | CASSLSRGSTEAFF | TGTGCCAGCAGTTTATCAAGGGGTTCGACTGAAGCTTTCTTT
TRBJ2-2 | . | TRBV19 | . | CASSIRGLAPNTGELFF | TGTGCCAGTAGTATAAGGGGGCTAGCGCCGAACACCGGGGAGCTGTTTTTT
TRBJ1-1 | . | TRBV29-1 | . | CSVKRGATEAFF | TGCAGCGTCAAAAGGGGGGCCACTGAAGCTTTCTTT
TRBJ2-5 | TRBD2 | TRBV7-3 | few | CASSLSGTSGSQETQYF | TGTGCCAGCAGCTTAAGTGGGACTAGCGGGAGCCAAGAGACCCAGTACTTC
TRBJ2-1 | . | TRBV4-3 | . | CASSQVTSWVRKQFF | TGCGCCAGCAGCCAAGTGACTAGTTGGGTGAGGAAGCAGTTCTTC
TRBJ2-7 | . | TRBV20-1 | . | CSARGGSGLGEQYF | TGCAGTGCTAGAGGAGGCAGTGGCTTGGGCGAGCAGTACTTC
TRBJ1-2 | . | TRBV2 | once | CARDLTDNYGYTF | TGTGCCAGGGATTTGACTGATAACTATGGCTACACCTTC
TRBJ2-3 | . | TRBV20-1 | once | CSALPPGVSTDTQYF | TGCAGTGCCCTTCCCCCGGGAGTTAGCACAGATACGCAGTATTTT
TRBJ1-2 | . | TRBV15 | . | CATSRDRGPHGYTF | TGTGCCACCAGCAGAGATAGAGGGCCCCATGGCTACACCTTC
TRBJ2-5 | TRBD1 | TRBV7-9 | once | CASSISGTDQETQYF | TGTGCCAGTAGTATTTCGGGGACAGACCAAGAGACCCAGTACTTC
TRBJ2-3 | . | TRBV7-2 | . | CASSSAGGDTQYF | TGTGCCAGCAGTTCCGCCGGGGGAGATACGCAGTATTTT
TRBJ1-1 | . | TRBV7-2 | . | CASSLVDGVNTEAFF | TGTGCCAGCAGCTTAGTAGATGGGGTTAACACTGAAGCTTTCTTT
TRBJ2-5 | TRBD1 | TRBV29-1 | . | CSVETGRDRYQETQYF | TGCAGCGTTGAGACGGGTCGGGACAGGTACCAAGAGACCCAGTACTTC
TRBJ2-3 | . | TRBV5-6 | . | CASSPQDSTNTQYF | TGTGCCAGCAGTCCACAGGACAGCACAAATACGCAGTATTTT
TRBJ1-1 | . | TRBV15 | . | CATSNPNTEAFF | TGTGCCACCAGCAATCCGAACACTGAAGCTTTCTTT
TRBJ2-7 | TRBD1 | TRBV29-1 | many | CSVGDRAYEQYF | TGCAGCGTTGGGGACAGAGCCTACGAGCAGTACTTC
TRBJ2-6 | . | TRBV7-2 | few | CASSSMQGNGANVLTF | TGTGCCAGCAGCTCGATGCAGGGCAACGGGGCCAACGTCCTGACTTTC
TRBJ1-1 | . | TRBV12-3/TRBV12-4 | . | CASSFRLSEAFF | TGTGCCAGCAGTTTTCGATTGTCTGAAGCTTTCTTT
TRBJ1-1 | TRBD1 | TRBV12-3/TRBV12-4 | many | CASSLDRGFAEAFF | TGTGCCAGCAGTTTAGACAGGGGGTTCGCTGAAGCTTTCTTT
TRBJ2-1 | . | TRBV28 | many | CASSPDDNNEQFF | TGTGCCAGCAGCCCAGATGACAACAATGAGCAGTTCTTC
TRBJ2-5 | . | TRBV9 | many | CASSVAWGPETQYF | TGTGCCAGCAGCGTAGCTTGGGGGCCGGAGACCCAGTACTTC
TRBJ1-5 | . | TRBV6-5 | . | CASSEALSNQPQHF | TGTGCCAGCAGTGAAGCTTTGAGCAATCAGCCCCAGCATTTT
TRBJ2-7 | TRBD2 | TRBV25-1 | . | CASSELVGGDYEQYF | TGTGCCAGCAGTGAGCTGGTGGGGGGGGACTACGAGCAGTACTTC
TRBJ2-3 | TRBD1 | TRBV27 | . | CASRRGQFTDTQYF | TGTGCCAGCAGGAGGGGACAGTTCACAGATACGCAGTATTTT
TRBJ2-1 | TRBD2 | TRBV12-3/TRBV12-4 | many | CASSSRRSGGPYNEQFF | TGTGCCAGCAGTTCTAGACGTAGCGGGGGCCCCTACAATGAGCAGTTCTTC
TRBJ1-1 | . | TRBV12-3/TRBV12-4 | . | CASSFRSEAFF | TGTGCCAGCAGTTTCAGGAGTGAAGCTTTCTTT
TRBJ2-1 | TRBD2 | TRBV2 | few | CASIPTSGAWHEQFF | TGTGCCAGCATCCCGACTAGCGGGGCGTGGCACGAGCAGTTCTTC
TRBJ2-3 | TRBD2 | TRBV20-1 | many | CSARIAGGPSQGTQYF | TGCAGTGCTAGGATAGCGGGGGGTCCCTCACAAGGGACGCAGTATTTT
TRBJ2-7 | . | TRBV12-3/TRBV12-4 | . | CASSPSLYEQYF | TGTGCCAGCAGTCCCTCCCTCTACGAGCAGTACTTC
TRBJ2-2 | . | TRBV9 | . | CASSQTGGNVNTGELFF | TGTGCCAGCAGCCAGACTGGGGGGAATGTGAACACCGGGGAGCTGTTTTTT
TRBJ2-3 | . | TRBV19 | . | CASSIQGGASTDTQYF | TGTGCCAGTAGTATACAGGGCGGGGCTAGCACAGATACGCAGTATTTT
TRBJ2-7 | TRBD1 | TRBV29-1 | few | CSVGDSSGEQYF | TGCAGCGTTGGGGACAGCTCAGGCGAGCAGTACTTC
TRBJ1-1 | TRBD1 | TRBV19 | . | CASSTGTGGSGTEAFF | TGTGCCAGTAGTACGGGGACAGGGGGCTCGGGGACTGAAGCTTTCTTT
TRBJ2-1 | TRBD2 | TRBV13 | once | CASSLGGGGGTYNEQFF | TGTGCCAGCAGCTTAGGGGGGGGGGGGGGGACCTACAATGAGCAGTTCTTC
TRBJ1-6 | . | TRBV7-6 | once | CASSPRPHGQFDNSPLHF | TGTGCCAGCAGCCCGCGCCCGCATGGACAGTTCGATAATTCACCCCTCCACTTT
TRBJ2-3 | TRBD2 | TRBV9 | many | CASSSSGGATDTQYF | TGTGCCAGCAGCTCTAGCGGGGGGGCCACAGATACGCAGTATTTT
TRBJ1-2 | . | TRBV24-1 | . | CATSDLRGYTF | TGTGCCACCAGTGATTTGAGGGGCTACACCTTC
TRBJ2-3 | TRBD1 | TRBV9 | once | CASSLPGQEFTDTQYF | TGTGCCAGCAGCCTCCCAGGACAGGAGTTCACAGATACGCAGTATTTT
TRBJ1-1 | . | TRBV11-2 | many | CASSFGSTEAFF | TGTGCCAGCAGCTTCGGCAGCACTGAAGCTTTCTTT